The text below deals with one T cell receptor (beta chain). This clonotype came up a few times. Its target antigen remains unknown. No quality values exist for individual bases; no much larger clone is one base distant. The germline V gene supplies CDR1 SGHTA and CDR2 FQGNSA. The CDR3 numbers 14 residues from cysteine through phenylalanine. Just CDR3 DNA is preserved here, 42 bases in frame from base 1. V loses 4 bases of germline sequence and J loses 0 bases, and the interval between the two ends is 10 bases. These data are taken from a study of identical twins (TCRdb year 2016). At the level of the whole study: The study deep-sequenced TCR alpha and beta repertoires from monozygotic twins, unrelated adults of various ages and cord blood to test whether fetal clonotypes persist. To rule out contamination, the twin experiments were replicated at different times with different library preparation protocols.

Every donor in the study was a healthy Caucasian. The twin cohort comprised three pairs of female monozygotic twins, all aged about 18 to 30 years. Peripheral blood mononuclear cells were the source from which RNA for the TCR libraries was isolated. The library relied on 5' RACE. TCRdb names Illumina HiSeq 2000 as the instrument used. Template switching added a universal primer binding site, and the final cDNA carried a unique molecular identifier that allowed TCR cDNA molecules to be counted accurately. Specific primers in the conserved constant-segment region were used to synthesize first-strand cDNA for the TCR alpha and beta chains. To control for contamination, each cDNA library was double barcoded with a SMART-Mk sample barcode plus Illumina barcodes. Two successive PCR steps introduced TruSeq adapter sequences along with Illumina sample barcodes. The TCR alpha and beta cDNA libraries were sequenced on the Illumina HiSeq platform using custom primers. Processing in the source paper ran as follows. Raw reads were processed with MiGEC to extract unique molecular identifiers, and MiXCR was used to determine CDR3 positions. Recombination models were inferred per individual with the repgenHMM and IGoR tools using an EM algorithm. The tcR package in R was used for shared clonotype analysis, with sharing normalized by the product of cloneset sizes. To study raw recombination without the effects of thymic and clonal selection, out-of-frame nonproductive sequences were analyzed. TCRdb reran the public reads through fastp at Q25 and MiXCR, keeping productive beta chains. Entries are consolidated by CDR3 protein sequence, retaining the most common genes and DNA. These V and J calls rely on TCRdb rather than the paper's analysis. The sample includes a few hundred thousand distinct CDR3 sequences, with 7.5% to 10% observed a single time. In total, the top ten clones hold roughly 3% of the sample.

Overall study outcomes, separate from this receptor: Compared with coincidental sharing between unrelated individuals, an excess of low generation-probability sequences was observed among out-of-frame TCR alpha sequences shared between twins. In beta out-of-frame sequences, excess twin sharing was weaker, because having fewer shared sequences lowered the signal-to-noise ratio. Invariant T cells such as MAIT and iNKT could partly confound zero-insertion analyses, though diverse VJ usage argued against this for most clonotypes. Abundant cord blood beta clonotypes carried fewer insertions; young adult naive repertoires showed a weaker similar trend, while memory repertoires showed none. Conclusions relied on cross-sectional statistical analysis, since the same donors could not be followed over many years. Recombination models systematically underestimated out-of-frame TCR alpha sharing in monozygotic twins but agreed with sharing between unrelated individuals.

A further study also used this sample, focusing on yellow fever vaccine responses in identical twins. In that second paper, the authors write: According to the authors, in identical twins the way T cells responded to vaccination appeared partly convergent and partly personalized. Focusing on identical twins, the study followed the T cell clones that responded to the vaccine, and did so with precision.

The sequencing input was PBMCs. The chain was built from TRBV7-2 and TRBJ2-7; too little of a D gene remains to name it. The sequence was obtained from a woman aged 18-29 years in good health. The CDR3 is CASSSNRASYEQYF. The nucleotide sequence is TGTGCCAGCAGCTCGAACAGAGCCTCCTACGAGCAGTACTTC.